Following are 22 T cell receptor beta chains from one sample sequenced in a study of T cells after yellow fever vaccination. A single record per CDR3 protein comes from TCRdb applying MiXCR to the 5' RACE reads. The table shows 300,000 to 350,000 distinct CDR3 sequences, with 3.5% to 4.5% occurring only once. Sequences were derived from PBMCs, sampled 15 days after the yellow fever booster vaccination. These receptors all stem from a man aged 18-30 years who received the YFV17D yellow fever vaccine.

This clonotype was counted many times. CDR3 nucleotide sequence: TGTGCCAGCAGTTTTTTTCCGGGACAGAGGGAGACCCAGTACTTC. Encoded protein: CASSFFPGQRETQYF. The chain is built from TRBV7-6 and TRBJ2-5; 7 bases are a match to TRBD1. The length of the CDR3 is 15 residues. V gave up 6 bases and J gave up 5 bases; unmatched junction bases: 12. The V gene's germline CDR1 is SGHVS and CDR2 FNYEAQ. Full variable domain (remainder filled in from reference TRBV7-6 and TRBJ2-5): GAGVSQSPRYKVTKRGQDVALRCDPISGHVSLYWYRQALGQGPEFLTYFNYEAQQDKSGLPNDRFSAERPEGSISTLTIQRTEQRDSAMYRCASSFFPGQRETQYFGPGTRLLVL.

This clonotype was picked up many times. V is TRBV4-1 and J is TRBJ1-2; 10 bases line up with TRBD1. The germline gives CDR1 MGHRA, CDR2 YSYEKL. This CDR3 is 15 amino acids long. V was pared by 6 bases and J by 4 bases, with 8 bases of the junction left unmatched. CDR3 loop: CASSSGQGVFYGYTF. CDR3 DNA sequence: TGCGCCAGCAGTTCCGGACAGGGGGTGTTCTATGGCTACACCTTC.

This clonotype showed up just a few times. The chain's CDR3 is CASSQDQSSYNSPLHF. The CDR3 region has the DNA TGCGCCAGCAGCCAAGATCAGAGCTCCTATAATTCACCCCTCCACTTT. The chain couples TRBV4-3 to TRBJ1-6; D gene uncertain. V lost 0 bases and J lost 0, with 6 bases in between. The length of the CDR3 is 16 residues. CDR1 and CDR2 from the germline V gene are LGHNA and YSLEER.

There are many counts of this clonotype. The V and J genes are TRBV7-6 and TRBJ2-1; 9 bases are a match to TRBD1. V shed 5 bases and J 7 bases; nucleotides not matched to a gene: 12. The length of the CDR3 is 16 residues. Germline CDR1 is SGHVS and CDR2 is FNYEAQ. CDR3 in DNA: TGTGCCAGCAGCCCACGATACAGGGGGCGAGGTAATGAGCAGTTCTTC. Translation: CASSPRYRGRGNEQFF.

The chain is built from TRBV5-1 and TRBJ1-4; no clear D gene. Germline values: CDR1 SGHRS, CDR2 YFSETQ. Between the trimmed V and J ends, which lost 5 bases and 7 bases, there was a span of 12 bases. The CDR3 spans 13 residues. The CDR3 here is CASSGSPGEKLFF. CDR3 DNA sequence: TGCGCCAGCAGTGGCAGCCCCGGTGAAAAACTGTTTTTT.

The sample holds many counts of this clonotype. The chain uses TRBV7-7 and TRBJ2-5; the D gene is possibly TRBD1 (6 bases). In germline, CDR1 is SSHAT, CDR2 FNYEAQ (reference sequence). CDR3 length: 16 residues. V was cut by 6 bases and J by 5 bases, with 22 bases left in between. The DNA of the CDR3 is TGTGCCAGCAGTCCAAACCCTACAGGGATGAGGGAGACCCAGTACTTC. Residues: CASSPNPTGMRETQYF.

The gene calls are TRBV20-1 and TRBJ1-6; a weak D match, TRBD1 (5 bases). The V end lost 3 bases, the J end lost 0 bases, and 15 bases lay between the germline ends. CDR1 and CDR2 (germline): DFQATT, SNEGSKA (reference sequence). The CDR3 runs 17 residues. The CDR3 DNA reads as TGCAGTGCTAGGGGACGGGCCCTTAGCTCCTATAATTCACCCCTCCACTTT. This encodes CSARGRALSSYNSPLHF.

This clonotype was observed a few times. The chain links TRBV7-2 to TRBJ2-2; D not resolved. The V and J ends lost 1 base and 6 bases respectively, with 6 bases between them. The CDR3 consists of 13 residues. Germline assignment: CDR1 SGHTA and CDR2 FQGNSA. For the CDR3, the DNA is TGTGCCAGCAGCTTAGAGAAGCCCGGGGAGCTGTTTTTT. Its translation is CASSLEKPGELFF.

This clonotype was counted at least ten times. V and J are TRBV5-1 and TRBJ1-3; 7 bases fit TRBD1. J lost 0 bases, V lost 0 bases, and 6 bases had no gene match. Germline V CDR1 and CDR2: SGHRS, YFSETQ. The CDR3 spans 17 residues. The CDR3 DNA is TGCGCCAGCAGCTTGGCCGGACAGGCCGTCTCTGGAAACACCATATATTTT. Translation: CASSLAGQAVSGNTIYF.

This clonotype was observed a few times. V gene TRBV18 combines with J gene TRBJ1-2, with TRBD1 matching over 7 bases. This CDR3 has 16 amino acids. Germline loops: CDR1 KGHSH, CDR2 LQKENI. Unmatched junction bases numbered 9, after V lost 3 bases and J lost 2 bases. The CDR3 DNA reads as TGTGCCAGCTCACCGCTACAACAGGGGCCCAACTATGGCTACACCTTC. Encoded protein: CASSPLQQGPNYGYTF.

This clonotype has only a few counts. The gene calls are TRBV28 and TRBJ1-5, with no clear D. The CDR3 spans 15 residues. V was cut by 0 bases and J by 0 bases, with 6 bases left in between. CDR1 MDHEN and CDR2 SYDVKM come from the germline V gene. The CDR3 reads CASSLWAYSNQPQHF. DNA of the CDR3: TGTGCCAGCAGTTTATGGGCATATAGCAATCAGCCCCAGCATTTT.

Only a few counts were recorded for this clonotype. The rearrangement joins TRBV7-9 to TRBJ2-5; 11 positions agree with TRBD2. The CDR3 loop spans 15 amino acids. V gave up 5 bases and J gave up 1 base; unmatched junction bases: 3. Germline V lookup: CDR1 SEHNR, CDR2 FQNEAQ (reference sequence). Here the CDR3 reads CASSAGTSGQETQYF. The DNA of the CDR3 is TGTGCCAGCAGCGCCGGGACTAGCGGCCAAGAGACCCAGTACTTC.

This clonotype was found many times. V usage is TRBV12-3 or TRBV12-4 and J usage is TRBJ2-5; unclear D gene. The CDR3 is made up of 13 amino acids. Trimming cost V 3 bases and J 6 bases, with 11 bases left between them. The chain's CDR3 is CASSFKGSKTQYF. The CDR3, as DNA: TGTGCCAGCAGTTTTAAAGGGTCCAAGACCCAGTACTTC.

The chain carries TRBV10-3 and TRBJ2-1; D remains ambiguous. The CDR3 totals 13 residues. Looked up from germline, CDR1 is ENHRY and CDR2 is SYGVKD. With 6 bases removed from V and 10 bases from J, the gap between germline ends came to 16 bases. The CDR3 spells CAISLETEMEQFF. DNA for the CDR3: TGTGCCATCAGCCTCGAGACGGAGATGGAGCAGTTCTTC.

The sample holds a few counts of this clonotype. This chain connects TRBV2 to TRBJ1-2; D is unresolved. Germline loops: CDR1 SNHLY, CDR2 FYNNEI. Trimming stripped 5 bases from V and 3 bases from J, with 13 bases between. The CDR3 totals 14 residues. In DNA, the CDR3 is TGTGCCAGCAGTCGTCGGGGAGGCGACTATGGCTACACCTTC. This codes for CASSRRGGDYGYTF.

The chain combines TRBV18 with TRBJ1-6; maybe TRBD1 (6 bases). CDR1 and CDR2 (germline): KGHSH, LQKENI. The CDR3 is made up of 15 amino acids. V lost 3 bases and J 7 bases, leaving 13 bases between the germline ends. For the CDR3, the DNA is TGTGCCAGCTCACCTGAGACAGGAGAAAATTCACCCCTCCACTTT. Amino acids: CASSPETGENSPLHF.

This clonotype was counted ten times or more. The chain has TRBV20-1 and TRBJ1-1, with D possibly TRBD1 on 6 matching bases. The CDR3 has 14 residues. V was trimmed by 5 bases and J by 4 bases, leaving 17 bases between them. Per germline, CDR1 DFQATT and CDR2 SNEGSKA (reference sequence). The DNA for the CDR3 is TGCAGTGCTCTAGTGGGGGGGCATGGCACTGAAGCTTTCTTT. Translating gives CSALVGGHGTEAFF.

This clonotype came up many times. The rearrangement joins TRBV5-1 to TRBJ1-1; D remains ambiguous. Between the trimmed V and J ends, which lost 5 bases and 0 bases, there was a span of 11 bases. There are 14 residues in the CDR3. Germline CDR1 is SGHRS and CDR2 is YFSETQ. The CDR3 DNA sequence: TGCGCCAGCAGTGTGCAGGTAATGAACACTGAAGCTTTCTTT. It translates to CASSVQVMNTEAFF.

This clonotype was counted only a few times. The chain uses TRBV12-3 or TRBV12-4 and TRBJ2-2, with a possible D match to TRBD2 (6 bases). The ends were cut back, 3 bases at V and 15 bases at J, with 17 bases in the middle. This CDR3 is built from 13 residues. CDR3: CASSFGEEGTMFF. The CDR3 region has the DNA TGTGCCAGCAGTTTCGGGGAGGAGGGGACGATGTTTTTT.

This clonotype was observed many times. This rearrangement joins TRBV6-6 to TRBJ2-5; D not certain. CDR1 is MNHNY and CDR2 is SVGAGI in the germline V gene (reference sequence). The length of the CDR3 is 15 residues. The V gene lost 0 bases and the J gene lost 7 bases, with 15 bases spanning the gap. The CDR3 DNA sequence: TGTGCCAGCAGTTACTCGAACCAGGCCGCATCGACCCAGTACTTC. Its protein product is CASSYSNQAASTQYF.

This clonotype was counted a few times. The gene calls are TRBV20-1 and TRBJ2-7; 11 positions agree with TRBD1. Trimming cost V 5 bases and J 3 bases; bases outside gene matches: 6. Germline V lookup: CDR1 DFQATT, CDR2 SNEGSKA (reference sequence). The CDR3 is 14 amino acids. CDR3: CSAGLGTGGYEQYV. CDR3 bases: TGCAGTGCTGGACTTGGGACAGGGGGCTACGAGCAGTACGTC.

There are many counts of this clonotype. V usage is TRBV12-3 or TRBV12-4 and J usage is TRBJ1-5; the D gene is possibly TRBD1 (5 bases). V lost 5 bases and J 2 bases, leaving 19 bases between the germline ends. There are 17 residues in the CDR3. The CDR3 is CASSGSSRGRGNQPQHF. In DNA, the CDR3 is TGTGCCAGCAGTGGATCTTCGAGGGGTCGGGGCAATCAGCCCCAGCATTTT.